Following are 24 T cell receptor beta chains from one sample sequenced in a study of Graves' ophthalmopathy and Graves' hyperthyroidism (dated by TCRdb to 2017 to 2018). Instrument on record: Illumina HiSeq 2000. For repertoire sequencing, TCR beta CDR3 regions were amplified from RNA transcripts. The first round was an RT-PCR using HTBI primers with the Qiagen OneStep RT-PCR kit, and this first round was followed by a second-round multiplex PCR, then size selection and purification. TCRdb passed the public sequencing reads through fastp at Q25 and MiXCR, retaining productive beta sequences. Here each entry gathers all rows of one CDR3 protein and keeps the most common genes and DNA. The sample table holds some 1.1 million distinct CDR3 sequences, of which about 38% were seen once. The ten largest clones add up to approximately 10% of the sample. The sample comprised peripheral blood or thyroid tissue (not recorded which). Every receptor here comes from an adult man with Graves' hyperthyroidism.

This clonotype was seen repeatedly, ten times or more. This chain links TRBV19 with TRBJ2-2, with D perhaps TRBD1 or TRBD2 (5 bases each). V lost 5 bases to trimming and J lost 2 bases, with 9 bases between them. Per the germline V gene, CDR1 is LNHDA and CDR2 is SQIVND (reference sequence). The CDR3 spans 14 residues. The CDR3 DNA sequence: TGTGCCAGTAGTCCGGGACCCAACACCGGGGAGCTGTTTTTT. This gives the protein CASSPGPNTGELFF.

The table lists this clonotype with a few counts. The chain joins TRBV4-3 to TRBJ1-1, with D tentatively TRBD1 (6 bases). Trimming cost V 0 bases and J 2 bases, with 13 bases left between them. Germline V gene data show CDR1 as LGHNA and CDR2 as YSLEER. The CDR3 is 16 amino acids. CDR3 sequence (DNA): TGCGCCAGCAGCCAAGATCTAGGACAGCTAAACACTGAAGCTTTCTTT. Translating gives CASSQDLGQLNTEAFF.

This sequence joins TRBV10-1 and TRBJ2-7; 8 nucleotides match TRBD2. The length of the CDR3 is 14 residues. Germline CDR1 and CDR2: WNHNN and SYGVQD (reference sequence). Unmatched junction bases numbered 6, after V lost 3 bases and J lost 5 bases. For the CDR3, the DNA is TGCGCCAGCAGTGACGGCGGGAGGAAGGACGAGCAGTACTTC. Translation: CASSDGGRKDEQYF.

The chain uses TRBV24-1 and TRBJ1-5; no reliable D call. V lost 4 bases, J lost 5 bases, and 2 bases lay in between. The CDR3 covers 11 residues. Germline loops: CDR1 KGHDR, CDR2 SFDVKD. The CDR3, as DNA: TGTGCCACCAGTGACCATCAGCCCCAGCATTTT. Translated, it gives CATSDHQPQHF.

The V call is TRBV5-1, the J call TRBJ2-5, with 7 nucleotides matching TRBD2. V lost 5 bases, J lost 4 bases, and 29 bases stayed unmatched. Germline CDR1 and CDR2: SGHRS and YFSETQ. The CDR3 contains 21 residues. DNA of the CDR3: TGCGCCAGCAGTCCCCCCACCCCACAAATCTCAGCGGTCGGGGGGACAGAGACCCAGTACTTC. Its translation: CASSPPTPQISAVGGTETQYF.

This clonotype was counted many times. The V and J genes are TRBV19 and TRBJ1-4, with no clear D. V dropped 4 bases and J dropped 8 bases, with 5 bases sitting between them. Germline V lookup: CDR1 LNHDA, CDR2 SQIVND (reference sequence). This CDR3 has 11 residues. CDR3 amino acids: CASSNQEKLFF. The CDR3 DNA is TGTGCCAGTAGTAATCAGGAAAAACTGTTTTTT.

This clonotype was observed many times. The chain's CDR3 is CASSGTGTSYEQYF. The CDR3 bases are TGTGCCAGCAGCGGAACCGGGACTAGCTACGAGCAGTACTTC. The V and J genes are TRBV9 and TRBJ2-7; 8 bases are shared with TRBD2. In germline, CDR1 is SGDLS, CDR2 YYNGEE. CDR3 length: 14 amino acids. The J segment lost 3 bases and the V segment lost 3 bases, leaving 5 bases of the junction unmatched.

This clonotype was detected only once. CDR3 sequence reads: CSVGLAGRSETQYF. The CDR3, as DNA: TGCAGCGTCGGACTAGCGGGGCGCTCAGAGACCCAGTACTTC. The chain recombines TRBV29-1 with TRBJ2-5; 12 bases are a match to TRBD2. This CDR3 is 14 amino acids long. V lost 6 bases to trimming and J lost 4 bases; unmatched junction nucleotides: 6. Germline loops: CDR1 SQVTM, CDR2 ANQGSEA.

Ten or more counts support this clonotype. The chain couples TRBV7-2 to TRBJ1-2, with D maybe TRBD1 (5 bases). The germline V gene has CDR1 SGHTA and CDR2 FQGNSA. The CDR3 covers 13 residues. V lost 1 base to trimming and J lost 8 bases, with 11 bases between them. The DNA of the CDR3 is TGTGCCAGCAGCTTAGGGGGGACGAGAGGCTACACCTTC. Encoded protein: CASSLGGTRGYTF.

The chain has TRBV15 and TRBJ2-3; D tentatively reads TRBD1 or TRBD2 (5 bases each). Germline loops: CDR1 LNHNV, CDR2 YYDKDF (reference sequence). The CDR3 extends over 14 amino acids. V lost 1 base and J lost 1, with 6 bases in between. The CDR3 protein is CATSRGGGTDTQYF. The CDR3 DNA reads as TGTGCCACCAGCAGAGGAGGGGGCACAGATACGCAGTATTTT. Based on the CDR3 plus reference TRBV15 and TRBJ2-3, the full variable domain is DAMVIQNPRYQVTQFGKPVTLSCSQTLNHNVMYWYQQKSSQAPKLLFHYYDKDFNNEADTPDNFQSRRPNTSFCFLDIRSPGLGDTAMYLCATSRGGGTDTQYFGPGTRLTVL.

This clonotype was observed at least ten times. The chain employs TRBV7-2 and TRBJ2-5; the match to TRBD2 covers 9 bases. V was pared by 1 base and J by 5 bases, with 8 bases of the junction left unmatched. CDR1 SGHTA and CDR2 FQGNSA come from the germline V gene. CDR3 length equals 16 residues. The CDR3 DNA reads as TGTGCCAGCAGCTTAGTCGGGGCGGGGGGGCTCGAGACCCAGTACTTC. It translates to CASSLVGAGGLETQYF.

This chain links TRBV4-1 with TRBJ1-2, with 10 bases matching TRBD1. The ends lost 3 bases at V and 8 bases at J; junction bases unmatched: 6. From germline, CDR1 is MGHRA and CDR2 YSYEKL. This CDR3 spans 14 amino acids. Here the CDR3 DNA reads TGCGCCAGCAGCCAGGGACAGGGGTGGAAGGGCTACACCTTC. Translated: CASSQGQGWKGYTF.

This clonotype has at least ten counts. This rearrangement joins TRBV15 to TRBJ1-1; possibly TRBD1 for D (6 bases). This CDR3 is built from 16 residues. Germline CDR1 and CDR2: LNHNV and YYDKDF (reference sequence). Trimming removed 0 bases from V and 1 base from J, with 12 bases in between. CDR3 nucleotides: TGTGCCACCAGCAGAGATCCGGCAGGGGCGAACACTGAAGCTTTCTTT. Translation: CATSRDPAGANTEAFF. Based on the CDR3 plus reference TRBV15 and TRBJ1-1, the full variable domain is DAMVIQNPRYQVTQFGKPVTLSCSQTLNHNVMYWYQQKSSQAPKLLFHYYDKDFNNEADTPDNFQSRRPNTSFCFLDIRSPGLGDTAMYLCATSRDPAGANTEAFFGQGTRLTVV.

The table lists this clonotype with a count of one. The rearrangement links TRBV9 to TRBJ2-7; 9 bases fit TRBD1. CDR1 SGDLS and CDR2 YYNGEE come from the germline V gene. The length of the CDR3 is 14 residues. J gave up 9 bases and V 0 bases, and 7 bases lay outside the gene matches. This CDR3 is CASSVGTGGGGQYF. Written as DNA, the CDR3 is TGTGCCAGCAGCGTAGGTACAGGGGGCGGAGGGCAGTACTTC.

This clonotype was recorded at least ten times. The chain links TRBV5-1 to TRBJ2-7, with 8 bases that match TRBD2. CDR3 size: 15 residues. Looked up from germline, CDR1 is SGHRS and CDR2 is YFSETQ. Trimming took 4 bases from V and 2 from J; bases not matched to a gene: 8. In DNA, the CDR3 is TGCGCCAGCAGCCCCCCGGGGGGGCACACCTACGAGCAGTACTTC. As protein: CASSPPGGHTYEQYF.

Many counts were recorded for this clonotype. This chain links TRBV2 with TRBJ1-2, with D maybe TRBD1 (6 bases). The germline CDR1 and CDR2 sequences are SNHLY and FYNNEI. V was cut by 6 bases and J by 7 bases, with 18 bases left in between. The length of the CDR3 is 14 residues. The CDR3 sequence is CASSFGQLIGGYTF. The CDR3, as DNA: TGTGCCAGCAGCTTTGGACAGTTGATCGGTGGCTACACCTTC.

This clonotype was seen many times. The rearrangement uses TRBV5-6 and TRBJ1-4, with D tentatively TRBD1 (6 bases). From germline, CDR1 is SGHDT and CDR2 YYEEEE. This CDR3 spans 14 amino acids. Between the trimmed V and J ends, which lost 6 bases and 5 bases, there was a span of 14 bases. This CDR3 is CASTRTANNEKLFF. For the CDR3, the DNA is TGTGCCAGCACCAGGACAGCAAACAATGAAAAACTGTTTTTT.

This clonotype showed up many times. The rearrangement uses TRBV7-8 and TRBJ2-2; D possibly corresponds to TRBD2 (5 bases). This CDR3 contains 16 residues. V was clipped by 1 base and J by 3 bases, with 12 bases between them. Germline CDR1 is SGHVS and CDR2 is FQNEAQ. CDR3 nucleotide sequence: TGTGCCAGCAGCTTAGTTAGGAGGTACTACACCGGGGAGCTGTTTTTT. It codes for CASSLVRRYYTGELFF.

This clonotype showed up just a few times. This chain links TRBV6-5 with TRBJ1-3, with unresolved D. CDR3 length equals 15 residues. Germline V gene lookup returns CDR1 MNHEY and CDR2 SVGAGI. Trimming left V 2 bases short and J 0 bases short, with 8 bases between. The CDR3 bases are TGTGCCAGCAGTTACGAGTCGAGCTCTGGAAACACCATATATTTT. It yields the protein CASSYESSSGNTIYF.

The chain combines TRBV5-5 with TRBJ1-2; the D is unclear. Looked up from germline, CDR1 is SGHKS and CDR2 is YYEKEE (reference sequence). CDR3 length equals 13 residues. The V end was cut by 6 bases, the J end by 4 bases, with 13 bases between. The CDR3 sequence is CASTYTAAYGYTF. In DNA, the CDR3 is TGTGCCAGCACCTACACCGCGGCCTATGGCTACACCTTC.

As concerns this clonotype: This is likely a read error, given that the CDR3 carries no conserved phenylalanine or tryptophan at its end. The limits of the CDR3 on the DNA are not certain, so only TCRdb's listed CDR3 is given. The V gene is TRBV10-3, the J gene TRBJ1-4. CDR1 ENHRY and CDR2 SYGVKD come from the germline V gene. The CDR3 sequence runs 16 residues, both termini included. The chain's CDR3 is CAMRSAGVKDTQYFGP.

With respect to this clonotype: It may be a read error: a sequence one base away is much more abundant. V and J are TRBV20-1 and TRBJ2-5, with a weak D call TRBD1 (6 bases). In germline, CDR1 is DFQATT, CDR2 SNEGSKA (reference sequence). CDR3 size: 13 residues. Here the CDR3 DNA reads TGCAGTGCTAGACCGGGACAACAAGAGACCCATTACTTC. Protein product: CSARPGQQETHYF.

The table lists this clonotype with a few counts. The V call is TRBV3-1, the J call TRBJ2-5, with D maybe TRBD1 (6 bases). Germline V CDR1 and CDR2: LGHDT, YNNKEL (reference sequence). Trimming cost V 5 bases and J 4 bases, with 20 bases left between them. CDR3 size: 16 residues. CDR3 coding DNA: TGTGCCAGCAGCTACACAGGGATCTCAGGCGGAGAGACCCAGTACTTC. Translated: CASSYTGISGGETQYF.

V is TRBV29-1 and J is TRBJ2-7; possible D gene TRBD1, 7 bases. This CDR3 is 11 amino acids long. Germline V CDR1 and CDR2: SQVTM, ANQGSEA. V lost 6 bases to trimming and J lost 5 bases, with 11 bases between them. CDR3 coding DNA: TGCAGCGTCAGGGGGGCCGACGAGCAGTACTTC. The encoded protein is CSVRGADEQYF.